This T cell receptor beta chain was documented in a study of T cell clonality in common variable immunodeficiency. TCRdb's copy holds only in-frame clones and misses some; the assay was immunoSEQ multiplex PCR. The repertoire yields 50,000 to 60,000 clones, none seen only once; the top ten contain roughly 0.84%. This clone was observed many times. The read terminates 3 residues ahead of where the CDR3 ends, so the germline J gene completes it. V lost 1 base and J lost 0, with 9 bases in between. The CDR3 has 16 amino acids. The chain joins TRBV12-3 or TRBV12-4 to TRBJ2-2; D is perhaps TRBD1 (5 bases). Sequenced sample: peripheral blood mononuclear cells. The sequence derives from a person aged 18-70 years in good health. The CDR3 here is CASSLEGPPNTGELFF. Incomplete CDR3 DNA: TGTGCCAGCAGTTTAGAGGGGCCACCGAACACCGGGGAG.